The 2 T cell receptor beta chains below come from one sample, sequenced in a study of Graves' ophthalmopathy and Graves' hyperthyroidism. CDR3 regions of TCR beta were amplified from RNA transcripts. An opening RT-PCR round employed HTBI primers and preceded a second-round multiplex PCR. TCRdb itself ran the multiplex PCR reads through MiXCR, one entry per CDR3 protein. The table shows over a million distinct CDR3 sequences, with about 36% occurring only once. Input material: peripheral blood or thyroid tissue (not recorded which). Receptors were obtained from an adult man with Graves' hyperthyroidism.

The table lists this clonotype with a count of one. This likely comes from a read error, as the CDR3 has no conserved phenylalanine or tryptophan at its end. It is unclear where the CDR3 begins or ends on the DNA, so no DNA is shown, and the CDR3 is as TCRdb lists it. V is TRBV12-3 or TRBV12-4 and J is TRBJ2-5; the D segment call TRBD1 is taken from the table without a DNA check. The CDR3 is 9 amino acids long, termini counted. The chain's CDR3 is CASRGGTTS.

Ten or more counts support this clonotype. The chain links TRBV10-3 to TRBJ1-2, with D perhaps matching TRBD1 (5 bases). Trimming took 4 bases from V and 8 from J, leaving 20 bases between them. This CDR3 is built from 15 residues. The germline V gene has CDR1 ENHRY and CDR2 SYGVKD. The CDR3 region is CAISVVRSGTQGYTF. CDR3 nucleotides: TGTGCCATCAGTGTAGTGAGATCCGGGACGCAGGGCTACACCTTC.